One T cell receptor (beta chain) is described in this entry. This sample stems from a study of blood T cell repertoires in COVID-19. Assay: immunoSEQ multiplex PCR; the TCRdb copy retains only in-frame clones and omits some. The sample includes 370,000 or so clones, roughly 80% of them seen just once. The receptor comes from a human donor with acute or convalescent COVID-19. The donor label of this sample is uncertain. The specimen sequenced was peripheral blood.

The CDR3 DNA sequence: TGTGCCAGCAGCTTGGTTCCGGGGATCAGTGAGCAGTTCTTC. Its translation is CASSLVPGISEQFF. The chain has TRBV5-5 and TRBJ2-1, with D maybe TRBD2 (5 bases). Germline CDR1 reads SGHKS; CDR2 reads YYEKEE (reference sequence). The CDR3 runs to 14 residues. The V and J ends lost 0 bases and 9 bases respectively, with 13 bases between them.